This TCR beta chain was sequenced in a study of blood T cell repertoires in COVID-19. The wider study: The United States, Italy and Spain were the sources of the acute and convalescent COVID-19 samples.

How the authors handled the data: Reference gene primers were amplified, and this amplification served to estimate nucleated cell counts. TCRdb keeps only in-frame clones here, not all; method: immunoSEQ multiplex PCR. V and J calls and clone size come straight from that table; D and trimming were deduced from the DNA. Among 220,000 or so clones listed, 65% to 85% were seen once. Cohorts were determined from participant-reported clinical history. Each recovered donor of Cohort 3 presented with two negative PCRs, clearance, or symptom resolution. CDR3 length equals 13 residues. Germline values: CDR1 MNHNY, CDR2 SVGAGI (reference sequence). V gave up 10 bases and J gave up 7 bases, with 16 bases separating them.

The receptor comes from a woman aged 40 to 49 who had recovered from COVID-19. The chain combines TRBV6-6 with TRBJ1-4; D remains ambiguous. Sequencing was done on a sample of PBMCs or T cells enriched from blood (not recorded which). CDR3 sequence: CATRRVSGEKLFF. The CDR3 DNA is TGTGCCACCAGGCGGGTTTCGGGTGAAAAACTGTTTTTT.